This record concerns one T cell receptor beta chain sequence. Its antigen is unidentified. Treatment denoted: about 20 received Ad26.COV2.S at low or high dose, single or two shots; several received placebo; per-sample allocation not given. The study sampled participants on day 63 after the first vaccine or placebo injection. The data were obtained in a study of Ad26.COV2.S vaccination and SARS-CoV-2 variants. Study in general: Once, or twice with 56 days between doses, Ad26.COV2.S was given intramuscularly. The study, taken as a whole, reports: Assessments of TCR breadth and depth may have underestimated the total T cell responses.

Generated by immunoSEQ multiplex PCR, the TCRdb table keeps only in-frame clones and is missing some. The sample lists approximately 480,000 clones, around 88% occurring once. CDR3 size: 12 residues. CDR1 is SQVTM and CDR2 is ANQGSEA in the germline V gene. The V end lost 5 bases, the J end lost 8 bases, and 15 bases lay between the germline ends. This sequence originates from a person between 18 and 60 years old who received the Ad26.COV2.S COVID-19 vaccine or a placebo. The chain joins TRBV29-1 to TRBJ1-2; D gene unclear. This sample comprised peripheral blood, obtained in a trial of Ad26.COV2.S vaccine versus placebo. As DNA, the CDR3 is TGCAGCGTTCCCAAGGCGGGGAACGGCTACACCTTC. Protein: CSVPKAGNGYTF.